These 23 T cell receptor beta chains were all obtained from the same sample, sequenced in a study of T cells in Graves' hyperthyroidism and ophthalmopathy. Researchers took RNA transcripts and amplified the TCR beta CDR3 regions from them. HTBI primers were employed in a first-round RT-PCR of the TCR CDR3. TCRdb called the multiplex PCR reads again in MiXCR, with one record for every CDR3 protein. The table records 650,000 to 750,000 distinct CDR3 sequences, about 15% of them present only once. The sample taken for sequencing was blood. These receptors were taken from a woman between 18 and 29 years old with Graves' hyperthyroidism.

This clonotype has at least ten counts. The chain joins TRBV11-3 to TRBJ2-2; a weak D match, TRBD1 (5 bases). Trimming took 2 bases from V and 4 from J, leaving 8 bases between them. This CDR3 is 14 amino acids long. Per the germline V gene, CDR1 is SGHNT and CDR2 is YENEEA. The CDR3 DNA reads TGTGCCAGCAGCTTACTCAGGGTCACCGGGGAGCTGTTTTTT. Protein: CASSLLRVTGELFF. The complete variable domain, with remaining parts taken from reference TRBV11-3 and TRBJ2-2, reads EAGVVQSPRYKIIEKKQPVAFWCNPISGHNTLYWYLQNLGQGPELLIRYENEEAVDDSQLPKDRFSAERLKGVDSTLKIQPAELGDSAVYLCASSLLRVTGELFFGEGSRLTVL.

This clonotype was picked up many times. This chain joins TRBV9 and TRBJ2-7; D could derive from TRBD1 or TRBD2 (5 bases each). CDR1 and CDR2 (germline): SGDLS, YYNGEE. Trimming removed 0 bases from V and 5 bases from J, with 12 bases in between. This CDR3 has 14 residues. The CDR3: CASSVGGTDHEQYF. As DNA, the CDR3 is TGTGCCAGCAGCGTAGGAGGGACCGACCACGAGCAGTACTTC.

This clonotype showed up many times. The chain links TRBV5-8 to TRBJ2-1, with D unresolved. Germline CDR1 and CDR2: SGHTS and YDEGEE. This CDR3 contains 14 residues. Between the trimmed V and J ends, which lost 1 base and 4 bases, there was a span of 9 bases. The CDR3 DNA reads as TGTGCCAGCAGCTTGACAAACGGATACAATGAGCAGTTCTTC. Translation gives CASSLTNGYNEQFF.

This clonotype has just a few counts. J is TRBJ2-1 and V is TRBV5-1; 7 nucleotides agree with TRBD1. V lost 7 bases to trimming and J lost 8 bases; unmatched junction nucleotides: 9. The CDR3 has 13 residues. The germline CDR1 and CDR2 sequences are SGHRS and YFSETQ. As DNA, the CDR3 is TGCGCCAGCTCTAAGACAGGGCTCTATGAGCAGTTCTTC. Translated: CASSKTGLYEQFF.

The CDR3 sequence is CSARAPGRDIQYF. The CDR3 coding sequence is TGCAGTGCTAGAGCCCCTGGGAGGGACATTCAGTACTTC. This rearrangement joins TRBV20-1 to TRBJ2-4, with 7 bases lining up with TRBD2. CDR3 length: 13 residues. CDR1 and CDR2 (germline): DFQATT, SNEGSKA (reference sequence). Trimming removed 1 base from V and 8 bases from J; junction bases left unmatched: 5.

This clonotype was seen many times. The V gene is TRBV2, the J gene TRBJ2-7; tentatively, D is TRBD1 (5 bases). CDR1 is SNHLY and CDR2 is FYNNEI in the germline V gene. The V gene lost 6 bases and the J gene lost 9 bases, with 15 bases spanning the gap. This CDR3 has 12 residues. CDR3 in amino acids: CASSDDSFGQYF. The CDR3 bases are TGTGCCAGCAGCGATGACAGTTTCGGGCAGTACTTC.

This clonotype came up many times. The V call is TRBV15, the J call TRBJ1-4, with D possibly matching TRBD1 (5 bases). The germline V gene has CDR1 LNHNV and CDR2 YYDKDF (reference sequence). V was shortened by 1 base and J by 8 bases, with 17 bases between the two germline ends. The CDR3 is 16 amino acids. The CDR3 DNA sequence: TGTGCCACCAGCAGAGGGGGACTGGAACCGAGGGAAAAACTGTTTTTT. The encoded protein is CATSRGGLEPREKLFF.

This clonotype has a count of ten or more. The chain recombines TRBV5-1 with TRBJ2-1, with D possibly TRBD1 on 6 matching bases. Per germline, CDR1 SGHRS and CDR2 YFSETQ. V was pared by 5 bases and J by 0 bases, with 6 bases between. This CDR3 region has 13 residues. The CDR3 is CASRQGSYNEQFF. The CDR3 bases are TGCGCCAGCAGACAGGGCTCCTACAATGAGCAGTTCTTC.

V and J are TRBV7-2 and TRBJ2-7, with TRBD2 matching 7 bases. CDR3 length equals 18 residues. The trim removed 5 bases at V and 2 bases at J, leaving 18 bases unmatched. Looked up from germline, CDR1 is SGHTA and CDR2 is FQGNSA. CDR3 bases: TGTGCCAGCAGCATCAAGGGGTCGGTAGCGGGCCCGACCTACGAGCAGTACTTC. This sequence encodes CASSIKGSVAGPTYEQYF.

This clonotype has more than one count but fewer than ten. The gene calls are TRBV18 and TRBJ1-1, with 8 bases aligning to TRBD1. Germline values: CDR1 KGHSH, CDR2 LQKENI. Losses at the gene ends were 3 bases for V and 3 bases for J; bases not matched to a gene: 3. This CDR3 is built from 14 residues. The DNA of the CDR3 is TGTGCCAGCTCACCGGACAGGGCGGACACTGAAGCTTTCTTT. The encoded protein is CASSPDRADTEAFF.

This chain connects TRBV30 to TRBJ2-2; D possibly corresponds to TRBD2 (6 bases). V was shortened by 3 bases and J by 7 bases, with 18 bases between the two germline ends. The germline V gene has CDR1 GTSNPN and CDR2 SVGIG (reference sequence). The CDR3 runs 15 residues. CDR3 residues: CAWSGEAGYGGELFF. The CDR3 region has the DNA TGTGCCTGGAGCGGGGAGGCAGGCTATGGCGGGGAGCTGTTTTTT.

This clonotype was seen many times. As DNA, the CDR3 is TGCAGTGCCACCCGCCAGATCTCCTACGAGCAGTACTTC. This encodes CSATRQISYEQYF. The chain employs TRBV20-1 and TRBJ2-7; D is undetermined. CDR3 length: 13 residues. Germline V gene sequence: CDR1 DFQATT, CDR2 SNEGSKA (reference sequence). V was clipped by 6 bases and J by 0 bases, with 12 bases between them.

In its sample, this clonotype was seen many times. The chain carries TRBV7-8 and TRBJ2-1; D unclear. Germline V gene lookup returns CDR1 SGHVS and CDR2 FQNEAQ. This CDR3 has 13 residues. With 0 bases removed from V and 8 bases from J, the gap between germline ends came to 8 bases. CDR3 loop: CASSLAAGYEQFF. In DNA, the CDR3 is TGTGCCAGCAGCTTAGCCGCAGGTTATGAGCAGTTCTTC. The whole variable domain, filled in from reference TRBV7-8 and TRBJ2-1, reads GAGVSQSPRYKVAKRGQDVALRCDPISGHVSLFWYQQALGQGPEFLTYFQNEAQLDKSGLPSDRFFAERPEGSVSTLKIQRTQQEDSAVYLCASSLAAGYEQFFGPGTRLTVL.

V is TRBV4-3 and J is TRBJ2-7; 8 bases are a match to TRBD2. J gave up 2 bases and V 1 base, and 1 base lay outside the gene matches. CDR1 and CDR2 from the germline V gene are LGHNA and YSLEER. The CDR3 extends over 14 amino acids. The CDR3 region is CASSQGTSTYEQYF. For the CDR3, the DNA is TGCGCCAGCAGCCAAGGGACTAGCACCTACGAGCAGTACTTC.

This clonotype has ten or more counts. The rearrangement joins TRBV5-1 to TRBJ2-5; a weak D match, TRBD2 (6 bases). The V gene's germline CDR1 is SGHRS and CDR2 YFSETQ. V shed 0 bases and J shed 1 base, with 10 bases lying between them. This CDR3 is built from 15 residues. For the CDR3, the DNA is TGCGCCAGCAGCTTGGTCGGGAGCGCCCAAGAGACCCAGTACTTC. Translation gives CASSLVGSAQETQYF.

The chain joins TRBV6-5 to TRBJ1-6; D is unclear. The ends were cut back, 0 bases at V and 7 bases at J, with 10 bases in the middle. Germline lookup yields CDR1 MNHEY and CDR2 SVGAGI. The CDR3 spans 15 residues. CDR3 DNA: TGTGCCAGCAGTTACTCGAGCGGAAGAAATTCACCCCTCCACTTT. Amino acids: CASSYSSGRNSPLHF.

This chain uses TRBV6-2 or TRBV6-3 with TRBJ2-1; tentative D call: TRBD2 (6 bases). Germline V lookup: CDR1 MNHEY, CDR2 SVGEGT. Trimming removed 3 bases at V and 1 base at J, with 13 bases between. CDR3 length equals 16 residues. The CDR3: CASSYSREFSYNEQFF. CDR3 bases: TGTGCCAGCAGTTATTCGCGGGAATTTTCCTACAATGAGCAGTTCTTC.

The CDR3 is CASSLPAGTDAYEQYF. In DNA form, the CDR3 reads TGCGCCAGCAGTCTTCCAGCCGGGACAGATGCCTACGAGCAGTACTTC. The chain links TRBV10-1 to TRBJ2-7; 7 bases fit TRBD1. V was pared by 5 bases and J by 2 bases, with 12 bases of the junction left unmatched. The CDR3 is made up of 16 amino acids. Germline CDR1 and CDR2: WNHNN and SYGVQD (reference sequence).

Concerning this clonotype: The junction shows a germline mismatch at one end, possibly a read error. This CDR3 reads CTSSPPDRGAVNTEAFF. The DNA for the CDR3 is TGTACCAGCTCACCACCTGACAGGGGGGCTGTTAACACTGAAGCTTTCTTT. The chain links TRBV18 to TRBJ1-1, with 9 nucleotides matching TRBD1. Germline CDR1 and CDR2: KGHSH and LQKENI. CDR3 length: 17 residues.

This clonotype has a handful of counts. The V and J genes are TRBV9 and TRBJ2-2; D might be TRBD1 (6 bases). Germline V gene lookup returns CDR1 SGDLS and CDR2 YYNGEE. CDR3 size: 18 residues. Trimming removed 4 bases from V and 4 bases from J, with 23 bases in between. The CDR3 nucleotides are TGTGCCAGCAGCCCTCCTACCCGGACAGAGGTCGGCACCGGGGAGCTGTTTTTT. It specifies CASSPPTRTEVGTGELFF.

The sample holds many counts of this clonotype. CDR3: CASSTPGPKETQYF. CDR3 sequence (DNA): TGTGCCAGCAGCACACCGGGACCCAAAGAGACCCAGTACTTC. V gene TRBV11-3 combines with J gene TRBJ2-5; TRBD1 or TRBD2 may be the D gene (5 bases each). The CDR3 is 14 amino acids. Germline CDR1 reads SGHNT; CDR2 reads YENEEA. V lost 5 bases to trimming and J lost 3 bases, with 13 bases between them.

The J gene is TRBJ1-6, the V gene TRBV19; D gene unclear. V was cut by 6 bases and J by 0 bases, with 9 bases left in between. Germline values: CDR1 LNHDA, CDR2 SQIVND (reference sequence). The CDR3 loop spans 15 amino acids. The CDR3 spells CASSLKSSYNSPLHF. CDR3 DNA sequence: TGTGCCAGTAGCCTAAAGAGCTCCTATAATTCACCCCTCCACTTT.

The chain is built from TRBV7-8 and TRBJ2-1, with D maybe TRBD2 (6 bases). Trimming stripped 8 bases from V and 7 bases from J, with 15 bases between. CDR1 and CDR2 (germline): SGHVS, FQNEAQ. The CDR3 spans 13 residues. The CDR3 region is CASGNLGRNEQFF. The CDR3 DNA follows: TGTGCCAGCGGCAACCTCGGGAGAAATGAGCAGTTCTTC. The full variable domain, with the rest looked up from reference TRBV7-8 and TRBJ2-1, is GAGVSQSPRYKVAKRGQDVALRCDPISGHVSLFWYQQALGQGPEFLTYFQNEAQLDKSGLPSDRFFAERPEGSVSTLKIQRTQQEDSAVYLCASGNLGRNEQFFGPGTRLTVL.